One sample yielded the 21 T cell receptor beta chains listed below, sequenced in a study of T-cell reconstitution after alpha-beta-depleted transplantation in children. Molecular barcoding with unique molecular identifiers was used for the TCRbeta library. In TCRdb, the PCR reads were re-called with MiXCR into one record per CDR3 protein. The sample holds about 370,000 distinct CDR3 sequences, roughly 20% seen once. Specimen: PBMCs from the stem cell graft donor, collected from the stem cell graft. The receptors shown here come from a human donor who donated a stem cell graft to a child with acute myeloid leukemia.

This clonotype was observed a single time. The J gene is TRBJ2-1, the V gene TRBV18; 13 nucleotides line up with TRBD2. Germline V gives CDR1 KGHSH, CDR2 LQKENI. This CDR3 region has 21 residues. The J segment lost 8 bases and the V segment lost 1 base, leaving 20 bases of the junction unmatched. CDR3 nucleotides: TGTGCCAGCTCACCACTCGGACTAGCGGGAGTCTCCCACACCCCCTTGGATGAGCAGTTCTTC. This gives the protein CASSPLGLAGVSHTPLDEQFF.

This clonotype was seen at least ten times. J is TRBJ2-7 and V is TRBV20-1; 11 nucleotides match TRBD2. Germline V CDR1 and CDR2: DFQATT, SNEGSKA (reference sequence). The CDR3 is made up of 13 amino acids. J was trimmed by 5 bases and V by 4 bases; bases with no gene match: 4. The CDR3 nucleotides read TGCAGTGCTATGACTAGCGGGAACCACGAGCAGTACTTC. This encodes CSAMTSGNHEQYF.

V gene TRBV7-2 combines with J gene TRBJ2-7; D gene ambiguous. The CDR3 extends over 15 amino acids. Germline CDR1 reads SGHTA; CDR2 reads FQGNSA. V shed 5 bases and J shed 1 base, with 15 bases lying between them. The CDR3 is CASSVDTTRSYEQYF. The CDR3 nucleotides read TGTGCCAGCAGCGTTGACACGACCCGATCCTACGAGCAGTACTTC.

As for this clonotype: At one of its ends the junction is not consistent with the germline gene, which may arise from a read error. V is TRBV11-3 and J is TRBJ2-1; D not certain. CDR3 length: 14 amino acids. Per the germline V gene, CDR1 is SGHNT and CDR2 is YENEEA. The CDR3 is CASSFTLSSNEQFF. CDR3 DNA sequence: TGTGCCAGCAGCTTTACGTTGTCCTCCAATGAGCAGTTCTTC.

The V gene is TRBV6-5, the J gene TRBJ2-7, with a tentative D call TRBD1 (5 bases). The CDR3 is made up of 14 amino acids. Trimming removed 3 bases at V and 3 bases at J, with 12 bases between. Germline-derived CDR1 and CDR2 are MNHEY and SVGAGI. For the CDR3, the DNA is TGTGCCAGCAGTTATGGGGCAGAAGGCTACGAGCAGTACTTC. Translating it yields CASSYGAEGYEQYF.

V usage is TRBV28 and J usage is TRBJ2-1; TRBD2 aligns across 8 bases. The CDR3 is 15 amino acids. Germline-derived CDR1 and CDR2 are MDHEN and SYDVKM. V lost 7 bases to trimming and J lost 0 bases; unmatched junction nucleotides: 5. CDR3 in amino acids: CASTSSGGSYNEQFF. CDR3 DNA sequence: TGTGCCAGCACCTCAAGCGGGGGCTCCTACAATGAGCAGTTCTTC.

This clonotype was recorded a few times. The rearrangement joins TRBV6-1 to TRBJ1-2; D gene unclear. The CDR3 covers 12 residues. Trimming pared 8 bases from V and 0 bases from J, leaving 7 bases between. Germline lookup yields CDR1 MNHNS and CDR2 SASEGT. CDR3 amino acids: CASADSNYGYTF. The CDR3 region has the DNA TGTGCCAGCGCCGACTCTAACTATGGCTACACCTTC.

This clonotype appeared a few times. CDR3 in DNA: TGCAGCGTTGCCCCTAGCGGGGAGCAGTACTTC. Translated, it gives CSVAPSGEQYF. The genes are TRBV29-1 and TRBJ2-7; 8 nucleotides align to TRBD2. CDR1 is SQVTM and CDR2 is ANQGSEA in the germline V gene. The CDR3 totals 11 residues. V lost 4 bases, J lost 7 bases, and 3 bases stayed unmatched.

This clonotype has more than one count but fewer than ten. The chain is built from TRBV27 and TRBJ1-1, with a tentative D call TRBD1 (5 bases). The V and J ends lost 2 bases and 5 bases respectively, with 12 bases between them. Germline values: CDR1 MNHEY, CDR2 SMNVEV (reference sequence). This CDR3 has 14 amino acids. The CDR3 coding sequence is TGTGCCAGCAGTTTACGAGGGGCTGGTACTGAAGCTTTCTTT. Translated: CASSLRGAGTEAFF.

Only a few counts were recorded for this clonotype. The chain recombines TRBV28 with TRBJ2-2; TRBD1 is a possible D gene (6 bases). Germline CDR1 is MDHEN and CDR2 is SYDVKM. V lost 3 bases to trimming and J lost 6 bases, with 14 bases between them. The length of the CDR3 is 15 residues. The DNA of the CDR3 is TGTGCCAGCAGTTTCCGAGCCAGGGGTGCCGGGGAGCTGTTTTTT. It codes for CASSFRARGAGELFF. The whole variable domain, remainder taken from reference TRBV28 and TRBJ2-2, is DVKVTQSSRYLVKRTGEKVFLECVQDMDHENMFWYRQDPGLGLRLIYFSYDVKMKEKGDIPEGYSVSREKKERFSLILESASTNQTSMYLCASSFRARGAGELFFGEGSRLTVL.

This clonotype has just a few counts. The chain employs TRBV25-1 and TRBJ1-1; unclear D gene. V shed 4 bases and J shed 0 bases, with 6 bases lying between them. The CDR3 sequence is 13 residues long. Per the germline V gene, CDR1 is MGHDK and CDR2 is SYGVNS. The CDR3 DNA reads TGTGCCAGCAGTGGCGGGATGAACACTGAAGCTTTCTTT. As protein: CASSGGMNTEAFF.

The chain recombines TRBV7-8 with TRBJ2-7; D is unclear. Germline-derived CDR1 and CDR2 are SGHVS and FQNEAQ. Trimming cost V 1 base and J 6 bases, with 16 bases left between them. The CDR3 consists of 15 residues. The CDR3 is CASSLDSAMLREQYF. The DNA for the CDR3 is TGTGCCAGCAGCTTAGACTCGGCGATGTTACGCGAGCAGTACTTC. Based on the CDR3 plus reference TRBV7-8 and TRBJ2-7, the full variable domain is GAGVSQSPRYKVAKRGQDVALRCDPISGHVSLFWYQQALGQGPEFLTYFQNEAQLDKSGLPSDRFFAERPEGSVSTLKIQRTQQEDSAVYLCASSLDSAMLREQYFGPGTRLTVT.

The genes are TRBV5-1 and TRBJ2-1; the match to TRBD2 covers 13 bases. Per the germline V gene, CDR1 is SGHRS and CDR2 is YFSETQ. The CDR3 spans 15 residues. V was clipped by 6 bases and J by 6 bases; unmatched bases: 6. The CDR3 here is CASTGTSGAFNEQFF. CDR3 sequence (DNA): TGCGCCAGCACCGGGACTAGCGGGGCTTTCAATGAGCAGTTCTTC.

The chain joins TRBV5-1 to TRBJ1-4, with TRBD1 identical over 9 bases. The germline gives CDR1 SGHRS, CDR2 YFSETQ. The V gene end was trimmed by 0 bases and the J gene end by 7 bases; junction bases not matched to a gene: 7. The length of the CDR3 is 16 residues. The CDR3 reads CASSLVTGTGIEKLFF. The CDR3 DNA reads TGCGCCAGCAGCTTGGTCACCGGGACAGGGATTGAAAAACTGTTTTTT.

The J gene is TRBJ2-3, the V gene TRBV28, with 13 bases identical to TRBD2. Trimming removed 5 bases from V and 6 bases from J; junction bases left unmatched: 8. The CDR3 contains 16 residues. Germline V CDR1 and CDR2: MDHEN, SYDVKM. This CDR3 reads CASSSGTSGIKDTQYF. DNA of the CDR3: TGTGCCAGCAGTAGCGGGACTAGCGGGATTAAGGATACGCAGTATTTT.

This clonotype was seen a few times. The CDR3 loop reads CASTTGTGNEQFF. CDR3 sequence (DNA): TGTGCCAGCACGACGGGCACGGGGAATGAGCAGTTCTTC. This sequence joins TRBV12-3 or TRBV12-4 and TRBJ2-1; a weak D match, TRBD2 (5 bases). The CDR3 covers 13 residues. Trimming shortened V by 7 bases and J by 7 bases, and 14 bases separated the two germline ends.

This clonotype was seen only a few times. The chain uses TRBV20-1 and TRBJ2-3, with no clear D. Germline lookup yields CDR1 DFQATT and CDR2 SNEGSKA (reference sequence). Trimming shortened V by 2 bases and J by 7 bases, and 7 bases separated the two germline ends. The CDR3 consists of 11 residues. CDR3: CSARSSYTQYF. The CDR3 bases are TGCAGTGCTAGAAGTTCCTATACGCAGTATTTT.

This clonotype was picked up a small number of times. V is TRBV7-3 and J is TRBJ2-2, with D tentatively TRBD1 (5 bases). Germline V CDR1 and CDR2: SGHTA, FQGTGA. V was cut by 1 base and J by 7 bases, with 7 bases left in between. The length of the CDR3 is 13 residues. Written as DNA, the CDR3 is TGTGCCAGCAGCTTAAGTGACAGCGGGGAGCTGTTTTTT. Translation: CASSLSDSGELFF.

The genes are TRBV7-2 and TRBJ2-7; 10 positions agree with TRBD1. Germline values: CDR1 SGHTA, CDR2 FQGNSA. V was pared by 1 base and J by 7 bases, with 7 bases of the junction left unmatched. There are 15 residues in the CDR3. The CDR3 sequence: CASSLVLGQGREQYF. CDR3 coding DNA: TGTGCCAGCAGCTTAGTACTGGGACAGGGGAGGGAGCAGTACTTC.

The rearrangement uses TRBV5-6 and TRBJ2-1; the match to TRBD2 covers 10 bases. The CDR3 loop spans 13 amino acids. The V and J ends lost 0 bases and 12 bases, in that order; junction bases with no gene match: 3. Germline loops: CDR1 SGHDT, CDR2 YYEEEE. The CDR3 DNA reads TGTGCCAGCAGCTTGGCCGAGCGGGAGGGGCAGTTCTTC. Its translation: CASSLAEREGQFF.

The chain links TRBV7-6 to TRBJ2-2, with 7 bases aligning to TRBD2. The V gene's germline CDR1 is SGHVS and CDR2 FNYEAQ. J lost 1 base, V lost 1 base, and 6 bases had no gene match. This CDR3 has 17 residues. The CDR3 region has the DNA TGTGCCAGCAGCTTAGAAGTAGCGGGCGGGAACACCGGGGAGCTGTTTTTT. Protein sequence: CASSLEVAGGNTGELFF. The variable domain in full, with the rest retrieved from reference TRBV7-6 and TRBJ2-2, is GAGVSQSPRYKVTKRGQDVALRCDPISGHVSLYWYRQALGQGPEFLTYFNYEAQQDKSGLPNDRFSAERPEGSISTLTIQRTEQRDSAMYRCASSLEVAGGNTGELFFGEGSRLTVL.